This entry features one T cell receptor beta chain sequence. Antigen: not known. The data belong to a study of T cells in Graves' hyperthyroidism and ophthalmopathy. Study-level points and caveats: A 13 V-J model separated ophthalmopathy from stable hyperthyroidism.

PBMCs were sourced from roughly 9.1 ml fresh peripheral blood. RNA transcripts served as the template for amplifying TCR beta CDR3 regions. Researchers ran a first-round RT-PCR on the TCR CDR3 using the HTBI primer set. Using its own MiXCR run on the multiplex PCR reads, TCRdb lists one record per CDR3 protein. The repertoire holds around 700,000 distinct CDR3 sequences, with around 20% as singletons. In germline, CDR1 is MGHRA, CDR2 YSYEKL. V was clipped by 3 bases and J by 4 bases; unmatched bases: 11. The CDR3 has 16 residues. The genes are TRBV4-1 and TRBJ2-7, with 8 bases aligning to TRBD1. Sequencing was done on a sample of blood. The sequence came from a woman in her fifties or sixties with Graves' hyperthyroidism that later progressed to Graves' ophthalmopathy. CDR3 bases: TGCGCCAGCAGCCAGCTACACGCCGGACAGGGTTACGAGCAGTACTTC. Residues: CASSQLHAGQGYEQYF.